The 2 T cell receptor beta chains listed next were all sequenced from one sample in a study of blood T cell repertoires in COVID-19. TCRdb's table, derived via immunoSEQ multiplex PCR, lists solely in-frame clones and lacks some. The sample includes fewer than 50,000 clones, about 88% of them seen just once. Material for sequencing was peripheral blood. Receptor source: a man between 65 and 85 years old with active COVID-19.

The table lists this clone with a few counts. The chain couples TRBV7-3 to TRBJ1-2; D is unresolved. This CDR3 region has 16 residues. V was clipped by 5 bases and J by 2 bases, with 18 bases between them. Germline V gene data show CDR1 as SGHTA and CDR2 as FQGTGA. CDR3 sequence reads: CASSPGYGQANYGYTF. The CDR3 DNA sequence: TGTGCCAGCAGCCCTGGGTATGGCCAGGCGAACTATGGCTACACCTTC.

The genes are TRBV28 and TRBJ2-1; maybe TRBD1 (6 bases). The germline V and J ends were trimmed by 5 bases and 7 bases, with 21 bases remaining between them. The length of the CDR3 is 16 residues. CDR1 MDHEN and CDR2 SYDVKM come from the germline V gene. The CDR3 spells CASSGSPQGPLNEQFF. The CDR3 nucleotides read TGTGCCAGCAGTGGCTCCCCCCAGGGGCCTCTAAATGAGCAGTTCTTC. The full variable domain, its missing parts supplied by reference TRBV28 and TRBJ2-1, is DVKVTQSSRYLVKRTGEKVFLECVQDMDHENMFWYRQDPGLGLRLIYFSYDVKMKEKGDIPEGYSVSREKKERFSLILESASTNQTSMYLCASSGSPQGPLNEQFFGPGTRLTVL.